The 14 T cell receptor beta chains presented below share a single source sample, sequenced in a study of T-cell memory formation after mild COVID-19. TCRdb recomputed calls from the 5' RACE reads with MiXCR, one row per CDR3 protein. The sample records roughly 150,000 distinct CDR3 sequences, around 13% being singletons. The sequencing sample was made of PBMCs or a T cell subset sorted from them (not recorded which). These receptors all stem from an adult woman who had mild COVID-19 (a few samples of this study predate the infection). Cell type and time point are not known.

This clonotype was detected a few times. The V call is TRBV5-1, the J call TRBJ1-4, with D maybe TRBD1 (5 bases). This CDR3 has 13 residues. V lost 4 bases and J 5 bases, leaving 9 bases between the germline ends. CDR1 and CDR2 from the germline V gene are SGHRS and YFSETQ. The CDR3 sequence: CASSGNRNEKLFF. The DNA for the CDR3 is TGCGCCAGCAGCGGAAACAGGAATGAAAAACTGTTTTTT.

V usage is TRBV13 and J usage is TRBJ2-1, with D unresolved. This CDR3 has 13 residues. Trimming cost V 0 bases and J 6 bases, with 6 bases left between them. Germline-derived CDR1 and CDR2 are PRHDT and FYEKMQ (reference sequence). The CDR3 DNA is TGTGCCAGCAGCTTAGGTGGCCCCAATGAGCAGTTCTTC. Its protein product is CASSLGGPNEQFF.

This clonotype was observed a handful of times. The genes are TRBV6-2 or TRBV6-3 and TRBJ2-7; 9 bases match TRBD2. The CDR3 has 16 residues. V was pared by 2 bases and J by 2 bases, with 7 bases of the junction left unmatched. Germline V gene sequence: CDR1 MNHEY, CDR2 SVGEGT. The CDR3 reads CASSYPRAGGTYEQYF. The CDR3 DNA is TGTGCCAGCAGTTACCCTCGAGCGGGGGGCACCTACGAGCAGTACTTC.

The chain employs TRBV19 and TRBJ2-2; D is possibly TRBD1 or TRBD2 (5 bases each). Looked up from germline, CDR1 is LNHDA and CDR2 is SQIVND (reference sequence). V gave up 1 base and J gave up 6 bases, with 12 bases separating them. The length of the CDR3 is 15 residues. CDR3 protein: CASSIGVLGAGELFF. The CDR3 DNA sequence: TGTGCCAGTAGTATAGGAGTACTGGGGGCCGGGGAGCTGTTTTTT.

The chain uses TRBV7-7 and TRBJ2-5; TRBD2 aligns across 7 bases. The junction had 6 bases not matched to a gene; V was cut back by 5 bases and J by 3 bases. The germline gives CDR1 SSHAT, CDR2 FNYEAQ (reference sequence). The CDR3 is made up of 14 amino acids. DNA for the CDR3: TGTGCCAGCAGCCCCCCGGGGGGAAAAGAGACCCAGTACTTC. Translated, it gives CASSPPGGKETQYF.

V gene TRBV5-1 combines with J gene TRBJ2-3; 8 bases agree with TRBD2. Germline CDR1 SGHRS, CDR2 YFSETQ. V was clipped by 2 bases and J by 0 bases; unmatched bases: 5. The length of the CDR3 is 16 residues. The CDR3 region is CASSFGGTRSTDTQYF. The CDR3 DNA is TGCGCCAGCAGCTTCGGCGGGACTAGAAGCACAGATACGCAGTATTTT.

This clonotype was seen a few times. The DNA of the CDR3 is TGTGCCAGCAGTGAATGGCGAAGGGACAGGATCTCCTCTAGCAAAAACATTCAGTACTTC. This encodes CASSEWRRDRISSSKNIQYF. The rearrangement joins TRBV25-1 to TRBJ2-4; 8 bases align to TRBD1. The V and J ends lost 1 base and 3 bases, in that order; junction bases with no gene match: 17. CDR1 is MGHDK, CDR2 SYGVNS, per germline. The CDR3 has 20 amino acids.

The chain is built from TRBV18 and TRBJ2-3, with D unresolved. With 2 bases removed from V and 4 bases from J, the gap between germline ends came to 13 bases. This CDR3 spans 15 amino acids. The germline CDR1 and CDR2 sequences are KGHSH and LQKENI. The CDR3, as DNA: TGTGCCAGCTCACCAGTCAGGAAGGTCGCAGATACGCAGTATTTT. Amino acid sequence: CASSPVRKVADTQYF.

This chain uses TRBV7-6 with TRBJ2-3; D may be TRBD2 (6 bases). The CDR3 runs 14 residues. V lost 0 bases, J lost 5 bases, and 9 bases lay in between. Germline V CDR1 and CDR2: SGHVS, FNYEAQ. DNA for the CDR3: TGTGCCAGCAGCTTAGCGTCGCGGGGAGATACGCAGTATTTT. This codes for CASSLASRGDTQYF.

This rearrangement joins TRBV5-4 to TRBJ1-1; 7 bases are a match to TRBD1. The CDR3 is 14 amino acids. CDR1 and CDR2 from the germline V gene are SGHNT and YYREEE (reference sequence). V was clipped by 4 bases and J by 7 bases; unmatched bases: 10. The CDR3 spells CASSGTQGRGEAFF. DNA of the CDR3: TGTGCCAGCAGCGGCACACAGGGGCGGGGTGAAGCTTTCTTT.

The rearrangement uses TRBV18 and TRBJ2-3, with D hard to call. Trimming stripped 3 bases from V and 3 bases from J, with 4 bases between. This CDR3 contains 12 residues. Germline CDR1 KGHSH, CDR2 LQKENI. This CDR3 reads CASSPETDTQYF. The CDR3 DNA sequence: TGTGCCAGCTCACCGGAAACAGATACGCAGTATTTT.

The sample holds a few counts of this clonotype. The J gene is TRBJ2-5, the V gene TRBV7-6, with 8 bases aligning to TRBD1. This CDR3 is 14 amino acids long. After removal of 6 bases from V and 6 bases from J, the junction contained 9 bases not matched to a gene. Germline values: CDR1 SGHVS, CDR2 FNYEAQ. The CDR3 is CASSSGQGKKTQYF. Here the CDR3 DNA reads TGTGCCAGCAGTTCAGGACAGGGCAAGAAGACCCAGTACTTC.

This clonotype was picked up a small number of times. V usage is TRBV7-9 and J usage is TRBJ1-1; possibly TRBD1 for D (5 bases). CDR1 and CDR2 (germline): SEHNR, FQNEAQ (reference sequence). There are 15 residues in the CDR3. Deletions cut 1 base from V and 6 bases from J, with 15 bases between. The CDR3 region is CASSLEAGLGSEAFF. DNA of the CDR3: TGTGCCAGCAGCTTAGAAGCAGGGTTGGGATCTGAAGCTTTCTTT. The complete variable domain, with remaining parts taken from reference TRBV7-9 and TRBJ1-1, reads DTGVSQNPRHKITKRGQNVTFRCDPISEHNRLYWYRQTLGQGPEFLTYFQNEAQLEKSRLLSDRFSAERPKGSFSTLEIQRTEQGDSAMYLCASSLEAGLGSEAFFGQGTRLTVV.

This CDR3 is CAISQTSLWETQYF. CDR3 in DNA: TGTGCCATCAGCCAGACTAGCCTGTGGGAGACCCAGTACTTC. V gene TRBV10-3 combines with J gene TRBJ2-5; 7 nucleotides line up with TRBD2. Germline V gene sequence: CDR1 ENHRY, CDR2 SYGVKD. The junction had 9 bases not matched to a gene; V was cut back by 6 bases and J by 5 bases. CDR3 length: 14 amino acids.